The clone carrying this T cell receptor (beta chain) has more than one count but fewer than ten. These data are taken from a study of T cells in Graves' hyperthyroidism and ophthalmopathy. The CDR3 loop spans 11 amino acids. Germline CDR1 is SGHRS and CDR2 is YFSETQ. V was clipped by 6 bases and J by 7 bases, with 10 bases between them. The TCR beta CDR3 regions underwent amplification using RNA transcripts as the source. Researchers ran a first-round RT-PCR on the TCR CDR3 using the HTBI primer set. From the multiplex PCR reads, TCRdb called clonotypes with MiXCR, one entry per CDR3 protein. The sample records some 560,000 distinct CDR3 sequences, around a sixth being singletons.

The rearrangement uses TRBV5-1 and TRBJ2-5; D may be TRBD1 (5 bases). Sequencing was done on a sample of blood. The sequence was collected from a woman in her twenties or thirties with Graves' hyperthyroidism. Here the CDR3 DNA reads TGCGCCAGCACAGGCCAGGGGACCCAGTACTTC. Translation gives CASTGQGTQYF. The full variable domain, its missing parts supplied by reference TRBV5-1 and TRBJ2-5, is KAGVTQTPRYLIKTRGQQVTLSCSPISGHRSVSWYQQTPGQGLQFLFEYFSETQRNKGNFPGRFSGRQFSNSRSEMNVSTLELGDSALYLCASTGQGTQYFGPGTRLLVL.